Listed below are T cell receptor beta chains from one sample, sequenced in a study of cytomegalovirus exposure and HLA in healthy donors. Some clones are missing from TCRdb's copy, which holds only in-frame ones; the method was immunoSEQ multiplex PCR. The sample contains 150,000 to 250,000 clones, roughly 85% of which appear only once. What was sequenced was PBMCs. The receptors stem from a woman aged 45-60 years in good health and CMV-seronegative. The CDR3 runs from the conserved cysteine through the conserved F or W. The order of the fields is J gene, D gene, clone size, V gene, CDR3 protein, CDR3 DNA. The D gene is left open where the match is weak. Not all rows give a size; the values are once, few, many and, for expanded clones, a class.

J: TRBJ1-1; D: TRBD1; size: -; V: TRBV19; CDR3: CAAGGFGTEAFF; DNA: TGTGCCGCAGGGGGGTTTGGAACTGAAGCTTTCTTT
J: TRBJ2-3; D: TRBD1; size: -; V: TRBV28; CDR3: CASSNTGGVDTQYF; DNA: TGTGCCAGCAGTAACACAGGGGGCGTAGATACGCAGTATTTT
J: TRBJ2-3; D: TRBD1; size: -; V: TRBV2; CDR3: CASKMNRGSDTQYF; DNA: TGTGCCAGCAAAATGAACAGGGGATCGGATACGCAGTATTTT
J: TRBJ1-4; D: -; size: once; V: TRBV29-1; CDR3: CSGGATNEKLFF; DNA: TGCAGCGGCGGGGCAACTAATGAAAAACTGTTTTTT
J: TRBJ2-1; D: TRBD2; size: -; V: TRBV28; CDR3: CAGRALAGLGEQFF; DNA: TGTGCCGGCAGAGCTTTAGCGGGACTCGGTGAGCAGTTCTTC
J: TRBJ2-3; D: -; size: -; V: TRBV5-4; CDR3: CASSFGDTQYF; DNA: TGTGCCAGCAGCTTCGGAGATACGCAGTATTTT
J: TRBJ2-5; D: -; size: -; V: TRBV28; CDR3: CASTRRSGPQETQYF; DNA: TGTGCCAGCACCCGGAGGTCAGGTCCTCAAGAGACCCAGTACTTC
J: TRBJ1-1; D: TRBD1; size: once; V: TRBV7-9; CDR3: CASSLSGQGYMNTEAFF; DNA: TGTGCCAGCAGCTTATCGGGACAGGGGTACATGAACACTGAAGCTTTCTTT
J: TRBJ2-5; D: -; size: -; V: TRBV7-8; CDR3: CASSAQLLQETQYF; DNA: TGTGCCAGCAGCGCCCAACTACTGCAAGAGACCCAGTACTTC
J: TRBJ1-4; D: -; size: -; V: TRBV11-2; CDR3: CASSKAGGQKREKLFF; DNA: TGTGCCAGCAGCAAAGCTGGGGGCCAGAAACGTGAAAAACTGTTTTTT
J: TRBJ2-4; D: -; size: -; V: TRBV19; CDR3: CASSISPSTKNIQYF; DNA: TGTGCCAGTAGTATCAGTCCCAGTACCAAAAACATTCAGTACTTC
J: TRBJ2-7; D: -; size: -; V: TRBV18; CDR3: CAARGYEQYF; DNA: TGTGCCGCGCGGGGTTACGAGCAGTACTTC
J: TRBJ2-7; D: -; size: -; V: TRBV30; CDR3: CAWGGNEQYF; DNA: TGTGCCTGGGGGGGGAACGAGCAGTACTTC
J: TRBJ1-1; D: TRBD1; size: few; V: TRBV5-1; CDR3: CASSLPKDRAITEAFF; DNA: TGCGCCAGCAGCTTGCCTAAAGACAGGGCTATCACTGAAGCTTTCTTT
J: TRBJ1-2; D: TRBD1; size: few; V: TRBV6-1; CDR3: CASSMDRGSYGYTF; DNA: TGTGCCAGCAGTATGGACAGGGGGTCCTATGGCTACACCTTC
J: TRBJ2-5; D: TRBD2; size: -; V: TRBV4-1; CDR3: CASSPQSGASGRARETQYF; DNA: TGCGCCAGCAGCCCACAAAGCGGGGCTAGCGGGAGGGCAAGAGAGACCCAGTACTTC
J: TRBJ2-1; D: -; size: few; V: TRBV11-2; CDR3: CASGDIEQFF; DNA: TGTGCCAGCGGGGACATTGAGCAGTTCTTC
J: TRBJ2-7; D: -; size: -; V: TRBV4-1; CDR3: CASSPQNSGEQYF; DNA: TGCGCCAGCAGCCCGCAAAATAGCGGCGAGCAGTACTTC
J: TRBJ1-1; D: -; size: -; V: TRBV7-2; CDR3: CASSLGGGRNAFF; DNA: TGTGCCAGCAGCTTAGGGGGGGGTAGAAACGCTTTCTTT
J: TRBJ2-6; D: TRBD1; size: -; V: TRBV19; CDR3: CASSVGTGEPSGANVLTF; DNA: TGTGCCAGTAGTGTAGGGACAGGTGAACCCTCTGGGGCCAACGTCCTGACTTTC
J: TRBJ1-2; D: -; size: once; V: TRBV19; CDR3: CASSTTKAQGRYTF; DNA: TGTGCCAGTAGTACCACGAAGGCGCAGGGTAGATACACCTTC
J: TRBJ2-7; D: TRBD1; size: -; V: TRBV7-2; CDR3: CASSLSGTGGYEQYF; DNA: TGTGCCAGCAGCCTTTCCGGGACAGGGGGCTACGAGCAGTACTTC
J: TRBJ2-7; D: -; size: -; V: TRBV28; CDR3: CASTTVPQGGFRGQQYF; DNA: TGTGCCAGCACGACGGTCCCCCAGGGGGGTTTTAGAGGGCAGCAGTACTTC
J: TRBJ1-4; D: -; size: -; V: TRBV27; CDR3: CASSVGPVGEKLFF; DNA: TGTGCCAGCAGCGTCGGTCCGGTCGGGGAAAAACTGTTTTTT
J: TRBJ2-7; D: -; size: -; V: TRBV28; CDR3: CASSSPVPSEQYF; DNA: TGTGCCAGCAGTTCTCCTGTCCCGAGCGAGCAGTACTTC
J: TRBJ2-7; D: TRBD2; size: -; V: TRBV11-2; CDR3: CASSQTKIAGDNEQYF; DNA: TGTGCCAGCAGCCAAACAAAGATAGCGGGAGATAACGAGCAGTACTTC
J: TRBJ2-7; D: TRBD2; size: -; V: TRBV7-9; CDR3: CASSALGTIRDEQYF; DNA: TGTGCCAGCAGCGCGCTCGGGACTATTCGGGACGAGCAGTACTTC
J: TRBJ1-1; D: TRBD1; size: -; V: TRBV10-1; CDR3: CASSRQGGTEAFF; DNA: TGCGCCAGCAGTCGACAGGGAGGCACTGAAGCTTTCTTT
J: TRBJ2-1; D: -; size: -; V: TRBV6-6; CDR3: CASSARDSYNEQFF; DNA: TGTGCCAGCAGCGCCCGGGACTCATACAATGAGCAGTTCTTC
J: TRBJ1-2; D: TRBD1; size: -; V: TRBV7-9; CDR3: CSSSLTGTGSNYGYTF; DNA: TGTTCCAGCAGCTTAACCGGGACAGGCTCTAACTATGGCTACACCTTC